This T cell receptor (beta chain) stems from a study of shared T cell receptors in the human thymus. Profiled with immunoSEQ multiplex PCR; TCRdb holds only in-frame clones, not every one. The sample consists of roughly 500,000 clones, more than 75% of them appearing once. The CDR3 has 15 amino acids. Germline trimming cut 6 bases from V and 8 bases from J; bases unmatched to any gene: 11. CDR1 is MNHEY and CDR2 is SVGAGI in the germline V gene. The same data also contributed to another study, on human thymus T cells. Per that paper: Healthy Finnish infants undergoing corrective surgery for congenital heart defects provided the donor material. Resections from corrective heart surgery supplied the thymus tissue. As related research reported, thymic repertoires overlapped highly among unrelated individuals.

The sequence was collected from a boy in the first two years of life with a congenital heart defect. The specimen sequenced was thymocytes. The chain joins TRBV6-5 to TRBJ2-1, with 9 bases lining up with TRBD2. The CDR3 bases are TGTGCCAGCAGACGGGGAGGCGGGAGGGCCTATGAGCAGTTCTTC. This sequence encodes CASRRGGGRAYEQFF.